What follows is one TCR beta chain and its context. This clonotype occurred many times. The antigen this receptor binds is unknown. Base qualities are missing; no much larger clone stands one base away. V is cut back by 5 bases and J by 6 bases, with 8 bases in the junction unmatched. Its CDR3 holds 14 amino acids, cysteine through phenylalanine. The sequence is cut down to CDR3 DNA, 42 bases in frame from base 1. According to the germline V gene, CDR1 reads MDHEN and CDR2 reads SYDVKM. This record comes from a study of T-cell memory formation after mild COVID-19 (dated by TCRdb to about 2021). Study-level background: TCR sequence clusters from the two donors were found to be largely donor specific. In two donors, T-cell clones that expanded and contracted after mild COVID-19 were followed by sequencing TCRalpha and TCRbeta repertoires longitudinally. Two young, previously healthy adult volunteers, one female and one male, were included in the cohort.

The investigation overall reported the following: The study covered only a couple of mild cases, and larger cohorts including severe cases with pre-infection samples were considered necessary. Some responding clones were found in pre-infection memory, which suggests that pre-existing cross-reactive memory T cells took part in the SARS-CoV-2 response. Contracting CD4+ clones turned up mainly in the CM and EM memory subsets, whereas EMRA was where CD8+ clones were enriched. Whether the second-wave clones peaking on day 37 were SARS-CoV-2 specific was not confirmed. Clones that contracted from day 15 to 85 showed balanced CD4/CD8 phenotypes, whereas a second wave of clones that expanded from day 15 to 37 leaned towards CD4+.

Ficoll-Paque density gradient centrifugation was the method used to isolate PBMCs. TCRdb shows the sequencer as Illumina NovaSeq 6000. TCRalpha and TCRbeta cDNA libraries were constructed by 5'RACE with constant-segment primers, with sample barcodes and unique molecular identifiers being introduced. Trizol reagent was used to extract RNA from every sample. The libraries were amplified in two PCR steps, and the second step added a second sample barcode and Illumina TruSeq adapters. The libraries were sequenced on an Illumina NovaSeq using 2 x 150 bp paired-end reads. For the original study's pipeline: With migec v1.2.7, reads were demultiplexed and then collapsed into UMI-guided consensus sequences. Using mixcr v2.1.11, the UMI consensuses were aligned to TRA and TRB V and J templates and assembled into clonotypes. Expanded or contracted clonotypes were those called significant by both edgeR and NoisET, with noise models trained on biological replicates. edgeR calls used a false discovery rate-adjusted p below 0.01 and a log2 fold-change threshold of 1. As an exploratory analysis of dynamics, max-normalized trajectories of the 1000 most abundant clonotypes were examined by PCA with hierarchical clustering. Separately sequenced CD4+ and CD8+ repertoires were used to assign the CD4 or CD8 phenotype of responding clones. The public reads were run again by TCRdb, first through fastp at Q25 and then through MiXCR, and only productive beta chains were kept. All rows with the same CDR3 protein become a single entry with the most common DNA and genes. These V and J calls derive from TCRdb rather than the authors' analysis. This sample gives roughly 12,000 distinct CDR3 sequences in total; around 15% of them show up just once. The top ten hold roughly 55% of the sample.

This sequence originates from a young man who had mild COVID-19 (a few samples of this study predate the infection). The sample titles of this study are shuffled in the database, so cell type and time point are left out; the donor was told from shared clones. Source material: PBMCs or a T cell subset sorted from them (not recorded which). Recombination linked TRBV28 to TRBJ2-3; 7 middle bases align to TRBD2. The CDR3 region reads CASSGYWRGDTQYF. The bases are TGTGCCAGCAGTGGGTATTGGCGGGGGGATACGCAGTATTTT.